The sequence of this T cell receptor (beta chain) was determined in a study of cytomegalovirus exposure and HLA in healthy donors. With 60 Vbeta and 13 Jbeta primers, the PCR was carried out. The table came from immunoSEQ multiplex PCR; TCRdb's copy has only in-frame clones and leaves some out. The sample lists 150,000 to 200,000 clones; over 80% were seen once. J was trimmed by 4 bases and V by 6 bases; bases with no gene match: 11. CDR3 length equals 16 residues. Germline V gene sequence: CDR1 MNHNY, CDR2 SVGAGI (reference sequence). Specimen: PBMCs. V is TRBV6-6 and J is TRBJ2-1; 8 bases are shared with TRBD2. The source is a man aged 50-60 years in good health and CMV-seropositive. This CDR3 reads CASRVSRGGLYNEQFF. The CDR3 coding sequence is TGTGCCAGCAGAGTTTCTCGGGGGGGGCTTTACAATGAGCAGTTCTTC.